Here is one T cell receptor (beta chain) with its context. This clonotype was picked up one time. The target of this receptor is not known. Its ends do not fully match the called genes, so a read error is possible. Library method: multiplex PCR. The listed sequencing device is Illumina HiSeq 2500. TCRbeta libraries were constructed through three rounds of nested PCR with primers (Table S4) according to protocols modified from ARM-PCR. Before sequencing, PCR products of 200-500 bp were cut from the gel and purified using the QIAquick gel extraction kit. In the source study's methods: Trimmomatic was used to clean the reads, FLASH merged the cleaned reads into complete CDR3 sequences, and MiTCR assigned the sequences to V(D)J germline segments. VDJtools was used to compute clonal diversity as the inverse Simpson's index. In-frame sequences lacking a premature stop codon were counted as productive reads. TCRdb reworked the public reads: Q25 trimming with fastp, MiXCR clone assembly, productive beta chains retained. CDR3 protein duplicates are merged, each entry listing the most common genes and DNA. Clone size and V and J calls follow TCRdb, not the original study. This sample holds fewer than 120,000 distinct CDR3 sequences; 75% to 90% were observed only once. The ten largest clonotypes hold approximately 24% of the sample.

The sample belongs to a study of tumor and adjacent non-tumor tissue in lung cancer (dated by TCRdb to the late 2010s). About the full investigation: By cancer type, the cohort comprised 11 to 12 adenocarcinoma patients, 2 squamous cell carcinoma patients and 1 small cell lung cancer patient. A total of fewer than 150 million productive TCRbeta reads were generated by sequencing, corresponding to an average of roughly 4.1 million reads per sample. More than 25 paired specimens, one tumor and one normal lung sample per patient, were profiled by TCRbeta CDR3 sequencing. Among the approximately 15 patients, ages ranged from about 31 to 80 years, 10 were men and 5 were women, and disease was TNM stage I to III. Bulk TCRbeta repertoires were compared between lung tumor tissue and matched distant non-tumor lung tissue obtained from about 16 lung cancer patients. Broad study findings and their caveats: Neither the sequencing platform nor unique molecular identifiers are named or mentioned anywhere in the methods. Peripheral blood was not sequenced, so blood TCRbeta repertoires in these lung cancer patients were not examined. Significantly higher TCR diversity (inverse Simpson) was observed in tumor tissue than in normal lung tissue (around 460 vs 160, P = 0.0075, Mann-Whitney U test). The top 100 clones accounted for a significantly larger cumulative portion of the repertoire in normal lung than in tumor tissue. Only about 15 patients were in the cohort, and the authors stated that larger samples and more detailed clinical data are needed. Significantly higher TCR diversity was found in younger patients, and higher tumor TCR diversity was associated with shorter overall and disease-free survival.

RNA was isolated from bulk, unsorted tissue, and RNA quality was assessed with a NanoDrop ND-1000 and an Agilent 2100. The donors were newly diagnosed lung cancer patients admitted for thoracic surgery in China from August to November 2014 who had not received prior chemotherapy. Patients with previous radiotherapy or chemotherapy, or with another concurrent cancer, were excluded from the study. Surgical tissue pieces of 1-2 cm3 were preserved in RNAlater solution and were kept at -80 degrees C until use. The TCR comes from a man between 65 and 79 years old with non-small cell lung cancer. The material sequenced was lung tumor tissue.

At the DNA level, the sequence is TGCGCTAGGAGCCAAGACCTCGGGACAGGACGCTACGCCTTC. Protein translation: CARSQDLGTGRYAF. Recombination joined TRBV4-3 with TRBJ1-2; TRBD1 matches 8 bases in the middle. Spanning cysteine to phenylalanine, the CDR3 consists of 14 amino acids. The read is trimmed to its CDR3 DNA, 42 bases read in frame from base 1. Based on the germline V gene, the CDR1 and CDR2 sequences are LGHNA and YSLEER.